The present T cell receptor (beta chain) was sequenced within a study of blood T cells in healthy people across ages. With a J-beta primer mix and a sample-barcoded 5' primer, a second PCR ran roughly 6 to 12 cycles. TCRdb fed the 5' RACE reads into MiXCR, producing one record per CDR3 protein. The table lists about 1 million distinct CDR3 sequences, around 27% of them singletons. This same sample was also part of a study on T cells of mothers and their children.

The TCR sequence derives from a girl aged 2 to 10 in good health. What was sequenced was blood.

The CDR3 nucleotides are TGTGCCAGCAGTTATTACGCAGGCTACACCTTC. Residues: CASSYYAGYTF. J is TRBJ1-2 and V is TRBV6-6; no firm D call. CDR3 length: 11 amino acids. Trimming cost V 3 bases and J 8 bases, with 7 bases left between them. Germline values: CDR1 MNHNY, CDR2 SVGAGI (reference sequence).